This entry is about one T cell receptor (beta chain). This clone was picked up a small number of times. Its specific antigen is unknown. The sample holds no much larger clone one base away, and base qualities are not on file. From each donor, a single peripheral blood sample of about 116 mL on average was drawn into heparinised tubes. Using a panel that included CD45RO, CCR7, CD25, CD127, CD95 and CD27, naive, central memory, regulatory and stem cell-like memory CD4+ T cells were sorted on a BD FACSAria II. Every sorted population had a purity above 98%. Right away, PBMCs were isolated by Lymphoprep density gradient centrifugation and were stained directly, with no culture step. To minimize batch effects, samples were stained and sorted in pairs, one healthy donor with one patient per experiment. V lost 6 bases and J lost 1 base, and the count of bases not matched to a germline gene is 5. CDR1 MDHEN and CDR2 SYDVKM are derived from the germline V gene. The CDR3 goes from the cysteine to the phenylalanine over 14 residues. Here the CDR3 DNA is all that survives: 42 bases in frame from base 1.

This record comes from a study of beta chain features in type 1 diabetes listed by TCRdb under 2018. Study-wide context: Mean age, gender distribution, total cell number and subset yield did not differ between patients and healthy donors. A total of 100 million to 110 million sorted cells were examined across all samples, and a strong correlation was observed between cell number per subset and RNA yield. The study compared the TCRB repertoires of sorted circulating CD4+ T cell subsets in recently diagnosed type 1 diabetes patients with those in matched healthy donors. Whereas all 30 or so donors provided naive and central memory subsets, regulatory and stem cell-like memory subsets were isolated from just 8 patients and roughly 8 healthy donors.

What the work shows at the level of the full study, not this receptor alone: Shorter templates might be favored by PCR, yet because patient and control samples were amplified and corrected together, any such skew would affect both groups equally. The naive, central memory and regulatory TCRB repertoires appeared to resemble one another more closely among patients than among healthy donors. In all four CD4+ subsets, TCRB CDR3 length was moderately but significantly shorter in type 1 diabetes patients. Because cDNA was sequenced instead of genomic DNA, activated cells with high expression could be over-represented, although the groups did not differ in activation or CD3 levels. At VDJ recombination sites, patients with type 1 diabetes made fewer insertions and deleted more nucleotides, a pattern implying thymic rearrangement abnormalities. Only small numbers of individuals were included in the HLA sub-analyses, which left unresolved whether HLA type had any influence on TCRB rearrangement.

The entire isolated RNA was reverse transcribed using the High Capacity cDNA Reverse Transcription Kit, and thus expressed TCRB transcripts were sequenced. Deep immunoSEQ sequencing was applied to naive, central memory and regulatory T cell samples, giving an average of roughly 3.3 million total reads per sample. After sorted cells were lysed in RLT buffer, RNA was extracted with DNase-treated RNeasy Micro or Mini kits, with the choice depending on cell number. To prevent cross-contamination, every cell subset was processed on its own, while patient and healthy donor samples were processed together. The immunoSEQ multiplex PCR was used to amplify TCRB sequences from cDNA, yielding 87-bp fragments that span the CDR3 region. Amplicons were sequenced on the Illumina HiSeq platform. Under the source paper's analysis protocol: PCR bias was corrected computationally using synthetic template baselines, and reads within Hamming distance 2 were collapsed, with unmergeable singletons discarded. Reads were aligned to IMGT to assign V, D and J genes, CDR3 length, and insertions or deletions at six rearrangement sites. Within each subset, clonotype counts were normalized to sorted cell number, after which true diversity and Gini coefficients were computed with the tcR R package. Repertoire sharing was quantified using the overlap coefficient calculated on TCRB nucleotide sequences. As a proxy for the pre-selection repertoire, out-of-frame TCRB sequences from naive cells were analyzed. The immuneACCESS repertoire file appears here via TCRdb, limited to in-frame rearrangements. These files lack a portion of the clones; in checked studies, under half of the deficit traces to unresolved V genes, and the cause of the others is not known. D and trimming were read from the DNA, whereas the V and J calls and clone size are those reported in that table. The sample data list approximately 330,000 clones, and about 10% of these were observed just once. The ten largest clones add up to about 0.015% of the sample.

The chain is made from TRBV28 and TRBJ2-7, and TRBD1 matches 8 of the central bases. Sequenced input: naive CD4+ T cells from blood. The meaning of the sample's cell subset or site label: true naive CD4+ T cells. The TCR comes from a woman in her twenties or thirties in good health. The nucleotide sequence reads TGTGCCAGCAGGGAAGACAGGGGATCCTACGAGCAGTACTTC. This codes for CASREDRGSYEQYF.